This section outlines one TCR beta chain sequence together with its context. The authors' processing: Reference gene primer amplification gave estimated nucleated cell counts. Libraries were prepared by immunoSEQ multiplex PCR; TCRdb keeps only in-frame clonotypes and omits some of them. For V, J and clone size, that table is used; D and trimming come from the DNA. The data contain approximately 210,000 clones, about nine tenths of them singletons. The entry originates in a study of blood T cell repertoires in COVID-19. Study details: COVID-19 samples collected from the United States, Italy and Spain covered acute and convalescent phases. PBMCs, B-cell-depleted T cells, or T cells were the source of the cDNA or gDNA that made up the material.

Germline loops: CDR1 SQVTM, CDR2 ANQGSEA. The length of the CDR3 is 12 residues. V was pared by 0 bases and J by 6 bases, with 9 bases between. This TCR was recovered from a man in his thirties or forties who had recovered from COVID-19. Sequences were obtained from peripheral blood. The rearrangement uses TRBV29-1 and TRBJ2-7; D may be TRBD1 (6 bases). CDR3 bases: TGCAGCGTTGAAGAGGGGGCTGGCGAGCAGTACTTC. Translation: CSVEEGAGEQYF.